This T cell receptor beta chain was sequenced during a study of blood T cell repertoires in COVID-19. Study details: Researchers got acute and convalescent COVID-19 samples from the United States, Italy and Spain. T cells, B-cell-depleted T cells, or PBMCs provided the cDNA or gDNA that served as material.

CDR1 is MNHEY, CDR2 SVGEGT, per germline. V gave up 2 bases and J gave up 1 base, with 23 bases separating them. This CDR3 is built from 19 residues. Sequencing used immunoSEQ multiplex PCR; TCRdb keeps in-frame clones, though not all of them. The table has under 130,000 clones, 80% to 90% seen once. This clone was recorded once. This TCR derives from a woman in her 70s with acute or convalescent COVID-19. The rearrangement joins TRBV6-2 or TRBV6-3 to TRBJ2-5; the D gene is possibly TRBD2 (7 bases). Sequencing was carried out using peripheral blood. The CDR3 protein is CASSYPLLAAGASQETQYF. DNA of the CDR3: TGTGCCAGCAGTTACCCCCTTCTGGCTGCGGGGGCATCCCAAGAGACCCAGTACTTC.